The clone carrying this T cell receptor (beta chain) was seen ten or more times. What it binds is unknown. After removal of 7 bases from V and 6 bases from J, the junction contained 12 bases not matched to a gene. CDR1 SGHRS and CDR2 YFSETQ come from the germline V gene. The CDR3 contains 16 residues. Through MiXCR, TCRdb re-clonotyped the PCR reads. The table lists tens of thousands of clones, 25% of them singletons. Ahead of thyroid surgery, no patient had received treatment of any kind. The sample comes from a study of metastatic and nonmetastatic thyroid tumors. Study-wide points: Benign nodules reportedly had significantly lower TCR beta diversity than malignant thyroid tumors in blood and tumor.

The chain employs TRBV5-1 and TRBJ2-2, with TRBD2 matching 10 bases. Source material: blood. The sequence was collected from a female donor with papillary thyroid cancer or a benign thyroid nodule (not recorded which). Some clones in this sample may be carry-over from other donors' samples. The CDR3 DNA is TGCGCCAGCGGACATAGCGGGAGGCAGTTCGCCGGGGAGCTGTTTTTT. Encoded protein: CASGHSGRQFAGELFF.